These T cell receptor beta chains were read from a single sample in a study of shared clonotypes between healthy human individuals. Generated by immunoSEQ multiplex PCR, the TCRdb table keeps only in-frame clones and is missing some. The profile shows roughly 1,000,000 clones, 78% of them singletons. The sample consisted of memory CD4+ T cells from PBMCs. These receptors were collected from a man in his late teens or twenties in good health. Some clones in this sample may be carry-over from other donors' samples. The conserved cysteine and the conserved F or W are not part of the CDR3 here. The order of the fields is clone size, J gene, V gene, CDR3 protein. Expanded clones get a size class; other rows say once, few or many, or leave the size out.

. TRBJ2-7 TRBV14 ASSQTLRESTYEQY
. TRBJ2-3 TRBV30 AWSIGLLSEDTQY
few TRBJ1-5 TRBV9 ASSSGANSNQPQH
. TRBJ2-3 TRBV5-1 ASTVSGRGTDTQY
many TRBJ1-3 TRBV7-9 AIPKGRVSGNTIY
. TRBJ2-2 TRBV10-3 AISSGSGNTGELF
. TRBJ1-4 TRBV19 ASSMAPGGASEKLF
. TRBJ1-2 TRBV30 AWSAASGYT
once TRBJ1-5 TRBV28 ASRSVEGKPQH
once TRBJ2-3 TRBV7-2 ASSLSGLAGDPFTQY
. TRBJ1-5 TRBV7-8 ASSLPPGTGNQPQH
. TRBJ2-3 TRBV18 ASSPGQGAGDTQY
. TRBJ2-7 TRBV19 ASSNPRGFASYEQY
once TRBJ1-2 TRBV9 ASSVGQGATYGYT
. TRBJ2-1 TRBV10-2 ASSEGLAGAIREQF
. TRBJ1-2 TRBV28 ASSLQGGYT
. TRBJ2-7 TRBV4-1 ASSRTRRQGNFEQY
. TRBJ2-1 TRBV7-2 ASSGQNNEQF
. TRBJ2-6 TRBV7-9 ASRLQPSQGPAGANVLT
. TRBJ2-7 TRBV28 ASSEPGEQY
once TRBJ2-7 TRBV21-1 ASSLSEASGLYEQY
. TRBJ2-1 TRBV2 ASRVLAGGDNEQF
. TRBJ1-4 TRBV19 ASSVQGLNTGTNEKLF
. TRBJ1-1 TRBV28 ASSSDRVNTEAF
many TRBJ2-5 TRBV6-6 ASTPTSRQETQY
. TRBJ2-7 TRBV5-4 ASSFGGSVGYEQY
few TRBJ2-6 TRBV19 ATQDRAGANVLT
. TRBJ1-2 TRBV14 ASSQGQSFYYT
. TRBJ2-3 TRBV28 ASSMGGATDTQY
. TRBJ2-3 TRBV28 ASSPADRREQY
. TRBJ1-1 TRBV6-1 ASTSGRVGTEAF
. TRBJ2-3 TRBV5-6 ASSFWVGRGPDTQY
once TRBJ1-4 TRBV5-4 ASSLSINEKLF
. TRBJ1-1 TRBV6-1 ASREGTGENTEAF
. TRBJ2-2 TRBV9 ASSAGDRGRTGELF
. TRBJ1-1 TRBV29-1 SVEDRGLNTEAF
. TRBJ2-7 TRBV5-1 ASSLLMGDEQY
. TRBJ2-3 TRBV7-9 ASSLRTRSTDTQY
. TRBJ1-5 TRBV7-8 ATSTGGDQPQH
. TRBJ2-2 TRBV28 ASSGRALGTGELF
few TRBJ2-1 TRBV11-3 ASSTGPYNEQF
once TRBJ2-3 TRBV18 ASSPATGVVDTQY
once TRBJ2-1 TRBV5-1 ASSLGTLAGGSVDEQF
. TRBJ2-7 TRBV7-2 ASSQDRGRYEQY
. TRBJ2-7 TRBV5-1 ASSWGIEGEQY
few TRBJ1-1 TRBV28 ASRENTEAF
. TRBJ2-5 TRBV7-7 ASSLNLGETQY
once TRBJ2-1 TRBV18 ASSRTTSGSYNEQF